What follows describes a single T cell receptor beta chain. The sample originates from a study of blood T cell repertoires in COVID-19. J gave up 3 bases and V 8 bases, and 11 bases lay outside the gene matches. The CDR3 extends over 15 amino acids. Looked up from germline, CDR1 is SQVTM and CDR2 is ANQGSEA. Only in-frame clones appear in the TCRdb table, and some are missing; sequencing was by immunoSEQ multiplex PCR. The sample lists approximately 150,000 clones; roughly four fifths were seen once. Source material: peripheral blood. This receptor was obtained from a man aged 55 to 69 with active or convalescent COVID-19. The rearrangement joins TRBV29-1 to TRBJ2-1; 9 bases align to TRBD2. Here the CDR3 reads CSFLGSGRSYNEQFF. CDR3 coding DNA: TGCAGCTTCCTGGGTAGCGGGAGAAGCTACAATGAGCAGTTCTTC.